The following is a T cell receptor (beta chain) sequence with its context. TCRdb processed the 5' RACE reads anew with MiXCR; each CDR3 protein has one entry. The sample lists 350,000 to 450,000 distinct CDR3 sequences, 15% to 25% seen once, with 8.4% in the top ten. The sample comes from a study of T-cell memory formation after mild COVID-19. Trimming left V 4 bases short and J 0 bases short, with 9 bases between. This CDR3 comprises 14 residues. Germline V gene data show CDR1 as SGDLS and CDR2 as YYNGEE. The TCR comes from an adult woman who had mild COVID-19 (a few samples of this study predate the infection). Cell type and time point are not known. Sequencing was carried out using PBMCs or a T cell subset sorted from them (not recorded which). The V call is TRBV9, the J call TRBJ2-3, with no clear D. The CDR3 DNA is TGTGCCAGCAGCCCTCAGACTAGCACAGATACGCAGTATTTT. Its translation: CASSPQTSTDTQYF.